This entry lists 30 T cell receptor beta chains sequenced from one sample in a study of shared clonotypes between healthy human individuals. Measured with immunoSEQ multiplex PCR; TCRdb has only the in-frame clones, and not every one. Of 950,000 to 1,100,000 clones listed, under 80% are singletons. Source material: memory CD4+ T cells sorted from blood. This sample's subset: CD45RA-negative fraction. Receptor source: a man aged 18 to 30 in good health.

This chain uses TRBV6-6 with TRBJ1-3, with unresolved D. Germline V lookup: CDR1 MNHNY, CDR2 SVGAGI (reference sequence). The CDR3 has 14 residues. V was clipped by 7 bases and J by 4 bases, with 14 bases between them. The CDR3 sequence is CASTNGRPGNTIYF. CDR3 sequence (DNA): TGTGCCAGCACCAATGGGAGGCCCGGAAACACCATATATTTT.

The V gene is TRBV4-1, the J gene TRBJ2-7; D is unresolved. Deletions cut 0 bases from V and 3 bases from J, with 15 bases between. The CDR3 has 16 residues. CDR1 and CDR2 from the germline V gene are MGHRA and YSYEKL. The chain's CDR3 is CASSQDGPSPLYEQYF. As DNA, the CDR3 is TGCGCCAGCAGCCAAGATGGACCCTCCCCACTCTACGAGCAGTACTTC.

The chain recombines TRBV11-2 with TRBJ2-7; the D gene is possibly TRBD1 (6 bases). Looked up from germline, CDR1 is SGHAT and CDR2 is FQNNGV. Trimming pared 3 bases from V and 3 bases from J, leaving 15 bases between. The CDR3 is 15 residues long. The CDR3 region has the DNA TGTGCCAGCAGCTTGGACAGCGAGGGGAACTACGAGCAGTACTTC. Translating gives CASSLDSEGNYEQYF.

The rearrangement links TRBV27 to TRBJ1-1; maybe TRBD1 (6 bases). Germline CDR1 and CDR2: MNHEY and SMNVEV (reference sequence). The V gene lost 0 bases and the J gene lost 4 bases, with 12 bases spanning the gap. The CDR3 totals 15 residues. The CDR3 sequence is CASSLSDRTRTEAFF. CDR3 bases: TGTGCCAGCAGTTTATCGGACAGAACCCGCACTGAAGCTTTCTTT.

The V gene is TRBV1, the J gene TRBJ2-1; the table's D call of TRBD2 was not tested on the DNA. TRBV1 represents a pseudogene. This CDR3 contains 17 residues. CDR3 nucleotide sequence: TGCACCAGCAGCCAAGATCGCGGGGGGAGCTCCTACAATGAGCAGTTCTTC. Amino acids: CTSSQDRGGSSYNEQFF.

The chain uses TRBV10-2 and TRBJ2-7, with 7 nucleotides matching TRBD1. Germline V gives CDR1 WSHSY, CDR2 SAAADI. This CDR3 is 13 amino acids long. The V and J ends lost 4 bases and 6 bases, in that order; junction bases with no gene match: 6. CDR3 protein: CASSGQGEGEQYF. The CDR3 DNA reads as TGCGCCAGCAGTGGACAGGGTGAGGGCGAGCAGTACTTC.

This clone was found a few times. This chain links TRBV6-1 with TRBJ1-1; tentatively, D is TRBD1 (6 bases). The ends were cut back, 5 bases at V and 10 bases at J, with 11 bases in the middle. Per the germline V gene, CDR1 is MNHNS and CDR2 is SASEGT. This CDR3 spans 11 amino acids. The CDR3 DNA reads as TGTGCCAGCAGTTTAAAGGGGGGAGCTTTCTTT. Protein sequence: CASSLKGGAFF.

The CDR3 region has the DNA TGTGCCAGCAGCACCGCCATTAGCGGGAGGGCCATGGAGACCCAGTACTTC. Its translation is CASSTAISGRAMETQYF. The V call is TRBV21-1, the J call TRBJ2-5; TRBD2, the D gene given by the table, was not confirmed from the DNA. TRBV21-1 is shown as a pseudogene. The CDR3 is 17 residues long.

The rearrangement joins TRBV6-1 to TRBJ1-1; D remains ambiguous. Germline V CDR1 and CDR2: MNHNS, SASEGT. V lost 8 bases and J 0 bases, leaving 10 bases between the germline ends. CDR3 length: 13 residues. The chain's CDR3 is CASGEGMNTEAFF. In nucleotides, the CDR3 is TGTGCCAGCGGGGAAGGCATGAACACTGAAGCTTTCTTT.

This clone was seen just once. The CDR3 bases are TGTGCCAGCAGTGGGGTACAGGGGGAAAAGCAGTACTTC. Its protein product is CASSGVQGEKQYF. The V and J genes are TRBV2 and TRBJ2-5; 8 bases agree with TRBD1. Per germline, CDR1 SNHLY and CDR2 FYNNEI. The CDR3 sequence is 13 residues long. The trim removed 4 bases at V and 11 bases at J, leaving 9 bases unmatched. The whole variable domain, remainder taken from reference TRBV2 and TRBJ2-5, is EPEVTQTPSHQVTQMGQEVILRCVPISNHLYFYWYRQILGQKVEFLVSFYNNEISEKSEIFDDQFSVERPDGSNFTLKIRSTKLEDSAMYFCASSGVQGEKQYFGPGTRLLVL.

The rearrangement joins TRBV6-1 to TRBJ2-7; D is unresolved. The V and J ends lost 6 bases and 6 bases respectively, with 12 bases between them. CDR1 is MNHNS, CDR2 SASEGT, per germline. The CDR3 covers 12 residues. The CDR3 bases are TGTGCCAGCAGAACGGTGGTGCGCGAGCAGTACTTC. This codes for CASRTVVREQYF.

The rearrangement uses TRBV28 and TRBJ2-7; maybe TRBD1 (5 bases). Germline loops: CDR1 MDHEN, CDR2 SYDVKM. The CDR3 totals 15 residues. Trimming pared 7 bases from V and 4 bases from J, leaving 20 bases between. CDR3 residues: CASKVKGLGAYEQYF. CDR3 DNA sequence: TGTGCCAGCAAGGTTAAAGGCCTTGGGGCTTACGAGCAGTACTTC.

The chain employs TRBV2 and TRBJ2-2; 12 nucleotides line up with TRBD2. CDR1 is SNHLY and CDR2 is FYNNEI in the germline V gene. CDR3 length: 17 amino acids. V was clipped by 3 bases and J by 4 bases; unmatched bases: 6. CDR3 loop: CASSDLAGGRGTGELFF. The CDR3, as DNA: TGTGCCAGCAGTGACCTAGCGGGAGGGCGGGGCACCGGGGAGCTGTTTTTT.

The V call is TRBV28, the J call TRBJ2-5; D is tentatively TRBD1 or TRBD2 (5 bases each). Germline V CDR1 and CDR2: MDHEN, SYDVKM. CDR3 length: 13 amino acids. V was shortened by 2 bases and J by 4 bases, with 8 bases between the two germline ends. The CDR3 spells CASSLGDGETQYF. For the CDR3, the DNA is TGTGCCAGCAGTTTAGGGGACGGAGAGACCCAGTACTTC.

The rearrangement joins TRBV6-6 to TRBJ1-5; a possible D gene is TRBD1 (5 bases). V was pared by 5 bases and J by 7 bases, with 15 bases between. Germline lookup yields CDR1 MNHNY and CDR2 SVGAGI (reference sequence). This CDR3 has 14 amino acids. CDR3 amino acids: CASSNGLGEQPQHF. The DNA of the CDR3 is TGTGCCAGCAGTAATGGTTTGGGGGAGCAGCCCCAGCATTTT.

Of note for this clone: This CDR3 is also generated by other DNA sequences in the sample. The chain uses TRBV5-1 and TRBJ2-1; no reliable D call. This CDR3 is built from 15 residues. Trimming stripped 3 bases from V and 0 bases from J, with 10 bases between. Germline CDR1 reads SGHRS; CDR2 reads YFSETQ. The CDR3 loop reads CASSSDSSSYNEQFF. Here the CDR3 DNA reads TGCGCCAGCAGCTCTGACTCGAGCTCCTACAATGAGCAGTTCTTC. The full variable domain, rest sourced from reference TRBV5-1 and TRBJ2-1, is KAGVTQTPRYLIKTRGQQVTLSCSPISGHRSVSWYQQTPGQGLQFLFEYFSETQRNKGNFPGRFSGRQFSNSRSEMNVSTLELGDSALYLCASSSDSSSYNEQFFGPGTRLTVL.

The V gene is TRBV19, the J gene TRBJ2-5, with D unresolved. The germline V and J ends were trimmed by 3 bases and 4 bases, with 12 bases remaining between them. Germline V gives CDR1 LNHDA, CDR2 SQIVND (reference sequence). The length of the CDR3 is 14 residues. CDR3 bases: TGTGCCAGTAGTATTCGCCATGCTGTAGAGACCCAGTACTTC. Translated, it gives CASSIRHAVETQYF.

V usage is TRBV5-1 and J usage is TRBJ2-3; TRBD1 matches 8 bases. V lost 0 bases, J lost 5 bases, and 8 bases stayed unmatched. The CDR3 has 16 amino acids. CDR1 is SGHRS, CDR2 YFSETQ, per germline. The CDR3 coding sequence is TGCGCCAGCAGCTTGGCAGGGCAGGGGGCGGAAGATACGCAGTATTTT. Protein: CASSLAGQGAEDTQYF.

J is TRBJ2-1 and V is TRBV10-3; TRBD2 matches 8 bases. The CDR3 is 14 amino acids. The germline gives CDR1 ENHRY, CDR2 SYGVKD. The V and J ends lost 6 bases and 8 bases, in that order; junction bases with no gene match: 9. The chain's CDR3 is CAIRSGRAGDEQFF. For the CDR3, the DNA is TGTGCCATCAGGAGCGGGAGAGCAGGCGATGAGCAGTTCTTC.

The chain has TRBV10-1 and TRBJ2-2, with a weak D call TRBD2 (5 bases). Germline CDR1 and CDR2: WNHNN and SYGVQD (reference sequence). V shed 5 bases and J shed 0 bases, with 10 bases lying between them. The CDR3 is 15 residues long. The CDR3 bases are TGCGCCAGCAGTTCTGGAGCGGCGAACACCGGGGAGCTGTTTTTT. Its translation is CASSSGAANTGELFF.

This clone was found a few times. This chain uses TRBV6-6 with TRBJ1-1; unclear D gene. V was shortened by 7 bases and J by 9 bases, with 6 bases between the two germline ends. The length of the CDR3 is 9 residues. The germline V gene has CDR1 MNHNY and CDR2 SVGAGI (reference sequence). The CDR3 reads CASTSKAFF. CDR3 bases: TGTGCCAGCACAAGTAAAGCTTTCTTT.

A few counts support this clone. This chain uses TRBV6-5 with TRBJ2-1, with 9 nucleotides matching TRBD1. This CDR3 comprises 14 residues. Germline CDR1 and CDR2: MNHEY and SVGAGI. V was clipped by 10 bases and J by 5 bases; unmatched bases: 9. The CDR3 protein is CATAARTGDNEQFF. The CDR3 DNA follows: TGTGCCACCGCAGCTCGGACAGGGGACAATGAGCAGTTCTTC.

This clone has just one count. The rearrangement links TRBV29-1 to TRBJ2-3; D possibly corresponds to TRBD1 (5 bases). The length of the CDR3 is 12 residues. Germline V gene data show CDR1 as SQVTM and CDR2 as ANQGSEA. V was clipped by 7 bases and J by 0 bases, with 8 bases between them. CDR3 residues: CSGTPSTDTQYF. The CDR3 bases are TGCAGCGGGACACCTAGCACAGATACGCAGTATTTT.

V is TRBV5-1 and J is TRBJ2-7; D is unclear. Trimming stripped 2 bases from V and 3 bases from J, with 9 bases between. CDR1 and CDR2 (germline): SGHRS, YFSETQ. This CDR3 is 13 amino acids long. The CDR3 sequence is CASSLFSHYEQYF. The CDR3 bases are TGCGCCAGCAGCTTATTCAGTCACTACGAGCAGTACTTC. Variable domain in full (rest from reference TRBV5-1 and TRBJ2-7): KAGVTQTPRYLIKTRGQQVTLSCSPISGHRSVSWYQQTPGQGLQFLFEYFSETQRNKGNFPGRFSGRQFSNSRSEMNVSTLELGDSALYLCASSLFSHYEQYFGPGTRLTVT.

With regard to this clone: The sample contains more than one DNA sequence encoding this CDR3. The rearrangement links TRBV5-1 to TRBJ2-2; tentatively, D is TRBD1 or TRBD2 (6 bases each). CDR3 length: 15 amino acids. Germline-derived CDR1 and CDR2 are SGHRS and YFSETQ. Trimming removed 0 bases at V and 5 bases at J, with 11 bases between. CDR3 protein: CASSLVQGRTGELFF. CDR3 nucleotides: TGCGCCAGCAGCTTGGTCCAGGGGAGGACCGGGGAGCTGTTTTTT.

This clone has more than one count but fewer than ten. The chain has TRBV5-1 and TRBJ2-7, with TRBD2 identical over 7 bases. Germline lookup yields CDR1 SGHRS and CDR2 YFSETQ. V shed 1 base and J 3 bases; nucleotides not matched to a gene: 10. The CDR3 runs to 16 residues. CDR3 amino acids: CASSLTLAGGNYEQYF. In DNA, the CDR3 is TGCGCCAGCAGCTTGACCCTAGCCGGGGGGAACTACGAGCAGTACTTC.

This chain connects TRBV6-4 to TRBJ1-4; D is uncertain. Germline V CDR1 and CDR2: MRHNA, SNTAGT. V lost 2 bases to trimming and J lost 0 bases, with 13 bases between them. This CDR3 region has 17 residues. The CDR3, as DNA: TGTGCCAGCAGTGACGACTCCCCGTCAGCAACTAATGAAAAACTGTTTTTT. As protein: CASSDDSPSATNEKLFF.

The chain employs TRBV6-5 and TRBJ2-7; tentatively, D is TRBD1 (6 bases). Germline values: CDR1 MNHEY, CDR2 SVGAGI. The ends were cut back, 0 bases at V and 2 bases at J, with 11 bases in the middle. The CDR3 length is 15 residues. CDR3 in amino acids: CASSYSSSGAYEQYF. In nucleotides, the CDR3 is TGTGCCAGCAGTTACTCGAGTTCAGGGGCCTACGAGCAGTACTTC.

The chain uses TRBV5-4 and TRBJ1-3; unclear D gene. The germline V gene has CDR1 SGHNT and CDR2 YYREEE (reference sequence). This CDR3 contains 16 residues. V lost 5 bases and J 0 bases, leaving 15 bases between the germline ends. CDR3 in amino acids: CASRDDRDLSGNTIYF. The CDR3 DNA reads TGTGCCAGCAGGGACGACCGGGATCTCTCTGGAAACACCATATATTTT.

This chain uses TRBV7-8 with TRBJ1-2; TRBD1 might be the D (5 bases). Germline CDR1 SGHVS, CDR2 FQNEAQ. The length of the CDR3 is 13 residues. Trimming took 5 bases from V and 7 from J, leaving 14 bases between them. The CDR3 loop reads CASSDPGYGGYTF. CDR3 coding DNA: TGTGCCAGCAGCGACCCAGGGTATGGTGGCTACACCTTC.